These 28 T cell receptor beta chains were all obtained from the same sample, sequenced in a study of blood T cell repertoires in COVID-19. Sequenced by immunoSEQ multiplex PCR; TCRdb stores in-frame clones only, minus some. Here the sample spans 90,000 to 140,000 clones, approximately 80% being singletons. The specimen sequenced was peripheral blood. The origin of the receptors is an elderly man with acute or convalescent COVID-19.

The V gene is TRBV7-2, the J gene TRBJ1-2, with 10 bases aligning to TRBD1. V dropped 4 bases and J dropped 3; count of bases not matched to a gene: 2. This CDR3 has 14 amino acids. Germline loops: CDR1 SGHTA, CDR2 FQGNSA. The CDR3 DNA follows: TGTGCCAGCAGCTCGGACAGGGGGTACTATGGCTACACCTTC. Translated: CASSSDRGYYGYTF.

This clone was detected only once. V and J are TRBV3-1 (or the pseudogene TRBV3-2) and TRBJ2-1; D is possibly TRBD1 (6 bases). V gave up 1 base and J gave up 16 bases, with 14 bases separating them. The germline V gene encodes CDR1 LGHDT and CDR2 YNNKEL (reference sequence). The CDR3 runs 12 residues. The CDR3 spells CASSQAAAGAFF. As DNA, the CDR3 is TGTGCCAGCAGCCAAGCGGCGGCAGGGGCCTTCTTC.

As regards this clone: At one end, the junction sequence differs from germline, possibly due to a read error. The chain employs TRBV19 and TRBJ2-2, with D uncertain. CDR1 and CDR2 (germline): LNHDA, SQIVND (reference sequence). The CDR3 runs to 15 residues. This chain's CDR3 is CASSLDRHKTGELFF. CDR3 in DNA: TGTGCCAGTAGTTTAGACCGACACAAAACCGGGGAGCTGTTTTTT.

The genes are TRBV28 and TRBJ1-6; no clear D. Germline V lookup: CDR1 MDHEN, CDR2 SYDVKM. With 2 bases removed from V and 4 bases from J, the gap between germline ends came to 6 bases. CDR3 size: 14 residues. The CDR3 sequence: CASSLPEYNSPLHF. The CDR3 region has the DNA TGTGCCAGCAGTTTACCAGAATATAATTCACCCCTCCACTTT.

In this sample, this clone turned up many times. CDR3 in amino acids: CASSFRDRKTSTDTQYF. The CDR3 nucleotides are TGCGCCAGCAGCTTCCGGGACAGAAAGACTAGCACAGATACGCAGTATTTT. The rearrangement uses TRBV5-1 and TRBJ2-3; 7 positions match TRBD1. This CDR3 spans 17 amino acids. V shed 2 bases and J 0 bases; nucleotides not matched to a gene: 9. Germline values: CDR1 SGHRS, CDR2 YFSETQ.

This clone appeared a few times. The chain is built from TRBV2 and TRBJ1-1; unclear D gene. The CDR3 runs 13 residues. Trimming left V 4 bases short and J 1 base short, with 7 bases between. Germline CDR1 and CDR2: SNHLY and FYNNEI. CDR3 sequence: CASSARRNTEAFF. CDR3 in DNA: TGTGCCAGCAGTGCCAGAAGGAACACTGAAGCTTTCTTT.

The rearrangement joins TRBV28 to TRBJ1-1; no clear D. Germline assignment: CDR1 MDHEN and CDR2 SYDVKM. Trimming removed 3 bases at V and 4 bases at J, with 9 bases between. This CDR3 contains 13 residues. DNA for the CDR3: TGTGCCAGCAGTTTGACCAGCGGCACTGAAGCTTTCTTT. It yields the protein CASSLTSGTEAFF.

V usage is TRBV6-6 and J usage is TRBJ1-5; D is perhaps TRBD1 (5 bases). The CDR3 is made up of 13 amino acids. The ends were cut back, 6 bases at V and 3 bases at J, with 9 bases in the middle. From germline, CDR1 is MNHNY and CDR2 SVGAGI (reference sequence). The CDR3 region has the DNA TGTGCCAGCAGACAGGACCTCAATCAGCCCCAGCATTTT. Translated: CASRQDLNQPQHF.

The rearrangement links TRBV27 to TRBJ2-1; TRBD2 might be the D (6 bases). V was shortened by 5 bases and J by 3 bases, with 14 bases between the two germline ends. The CDR3 is 15 amino acids. Germline CDR1 and CDR2: MNHEY and SMNVEV (reference sequence). The CDR3: CASSLYSGHYNEQFF. The DNA of the CDR3 is TGTGCCAGCAGTCTCTATAGCGGCCACTACAATGAGCAGTTCTTC.

The chain links TRBV18 to TRBJ1-1, with 10 bases lining up with TRBD1. The CDR3 extends over 15 amino acids. Germline trimming cut 5 bases from V and 6 bases from J; bases unmatched to any gene: 9. Germline V gene lookup returns CDR1 KGHSH and CDR2 LQKENI. The CDR3 protein is CASSALTGGSAEAFF. DNA of the CDR3: TGTGCCAGCTCAGCCTTGACAGGGGGCAGCGCTGAAGCTTTCTTT.

The chain carries TRBV5-1 and TRBJ2-1; TRBD2 matches 9 bases. Germline values: CDR1 SGHRS, CDR2 YFSETQ. This CDR3 has 14 amino acids. The V gene end was trimmed by 2 bases and the J gene end by 7 bases; junction bases not matched to a gene: 4. The CDR3 DNA follows: TGCGCCAGCAGCTTTAGCGGGAGTCGGAATGAGCAGTTCTTC. Translating it yields CASSFSGSRNEQFF.

With regard to this clone: This sample includes further DNA sequences coding for the same CDR3. This rearrangement joins TRBV13 to TRBJ2-3, with 7 bases identical to TRBD2. Germline V gene lookup returns CDR1 PRHDT and CDR2 FYEKMQ (reference sequence). Losses at the gene ends were 1 base for V and 2 bases for J; bases not matched to a gene: 3. The CDR3 has 15 amino acids. CDR3 amino acids: CASSLAGGFTDTQYF. DNA for the CDR3: TGTGCCAGCAGCTTAGCGGGAGGATTCACAGATACGCAGTATTTT.

The chain couples TRBV21-1 to TRBJ1-4; TRBD1 was called by the table and not checked on the DNA. TRBV21-1 is a recognized pseudogene. This CDR3 has 16 amino acids. CDR3 DNA sequence: TGTGCCAGCAGCAAAGTTGGCGCAGGGCGACGGGAAAAACTGTTTTTT. Protein sequence: CASSKVGAGRREKLFF.

The V call is TRBV2, the J call TRBJ2-3; 16 bases map to TRBD2. J lost 0 bases, V lost 6 bases, and 6 bases had no gene match. The CDR3 runs to 18 residues. Germline V gene data show CDR1 as SNHLY and CDR2 as FYNNEI. This CDR3 is CASRLGTSGRASTDTQYF. CDR3 DNA sequence: TGTGCCAGCAGACTAGGGACTAGCGGGAGGGCTAGCACAGATACGCAGTATTTT.

The chain recombines TRBV7-2 with TRBJ1-5; D is possibly TRBD1 (6 bases). CDR1 SGHTA and CDR2 FQGNSA come from the germline V gene. Between the trimmed V and J ends, which lost 5 bases and 4 bases, there was a span of 15 bases. The CDR3 contains 15 residues. CDR3: CASSPGGLTNQPQHF. The CDR3 DNA reads as TGTGCCAGCAGCCCGGGGGGGCTAACGAATCAGCCCCAGCATTTT.

In its sample, this clone was seen a few times. V usage is TRBV6-4 and J usage is TRBJ2-1; 9 nucleotides match TRBD1. Per the germline V gene, CDR1 is MRHNA and CDR2 is SNTAGT. Germline trimming cut 2 bases from V and 6 bases from J; bases unmatched to any gene: 8. The CDR3 extends over 16 amino acids. The CDR3 nucleotides read TGTGCCAGCAGTGACCTTCCGGGACAGGGACCCAATGAGCAGTTCTTC. It is translated as CASSDLPGQGPNEQFF.

The chain uses TRBV18 and TRBJ2-3; D is perhaps TRBD1 (5 bases). CDR1 KGHSH and CDR2 LQKENI come from the germline V gene. The CDR3 sequence is 15 residues long. V lost 2 bases and J 4 bases, leaving 13 bases between the germline ends. The CDR3 region has the DNA TGTGCCAGCTCACCAGGGCAGGGTTTAGCAGATACGCAGTATTTT. It yields the protein CASSPGQGLADTQYF.

This rearrangement joins TRBV6-1 to TRBJ1-2, with D possibly matching TRBD1 (5 bases). Trimming removed 1 base at V and 5 bases at J, with 11 bases between. This CDR3 spans 14 amino acids. Germline V gene sequence: CDR1 MNHNS, CDR2 SASEGT. The CDR3 loop is CASSEGAGPYGYTF. In DNA form, the CDR3 reads TGTGCCAGCAGTGAAGGCGCAGGGCCATATGGCTACACCTTC.

This chain uses TRBV5-1 with TRBJ2-2; the match to TRBD1 covers 8 bases. Germline V gene lookup returns CDR1 SGHRS and CDR2 YFSETQ. The J segment lost 4 bases and the V segment lost 0 bases, leaving 5 bases of the junction unmatched. This CDR3 has 16 amino acids. CDR3 sequence reads: CASSLVAGGFTGELFF. In nucleotides, the CDR3 is TGCGCCAGCAGCTTGGTGGCAGGGGGCTTCACCGGGGAGCTGTTTTTT. Filled out from reference TRBV5-1 and TRBJ2-2, the complete variable domain reads KAGVTQTPRYLIKTRGQQVTLSCSPISGHRSVSWYQQTPGQGLQFLFEYFSETQRNKGNFPGRFSGRQFSNSRSEMNVSTLELGDSALYLCASSLVAGGFTGELFFGEGSRLTVL.

This clone appeared a single time. The DNA for the CDR3 is TGTGCCAGCAGCCAAGCCGGGACTAGCGTAGATACGCAGTATTTT. This encodes CASSQAGTSVDTQYF. The chain carries TRBV3-1 (or the pseudogene TRBV3-2) and TRBJ2-3; 10 bases line up with TRBD2. Germline trimming cut 1 base from V and 5 bases from J; bases unmatched to any gene: 3. Germline assignment: CDR1 LGHDT and CDR2 YNNKEL (reference sequence). The CDR3 spans 15 residues.

The V call is TRBV18, the J call TRBJ2-3; TRBD1 matches 7 bases. The CDR3 loop spans 14 amino acids. Germline CDR1 KGHSH, CDR2 LQKENI. J gave up 5 bases and V 3 bases, and 5 bases lay outside the gene matches. The CDR3: CASSPAGGEDTQYF. The CDR3 bases are TGTGCCAGCTCACCGGCAGGGGGAGAAGATACGCAGTATTTT.

The V gene is TRBV19, the J gene TRBJ1-4; 7 positions match TRBD1. Per germline, CDR1 LNHDA and CDR2 SQIVND (reference sequence). This CDR3 is built from 14 residues. V trimming: 6 bases; J trimming: 6 bases; junction bases outside the gene matches: 7. CDR3 in amino acids: CASSRTGGHEKLFF. The CDR3 coding sequence is TGTGCCAGTAGCCGGACAGGAGGGCATGAAAAACTGTTTTTT.

This clone appeared a few times. The rearrangement joins TRBV2 to TRBJ1-3; 7 nucleotides align to TRBD1. With 5 bases clipped from V and 3 bases from J, the junction kept 7 bases outside the gene matches. Germline V gives CDR1 SNHLY, CDR2 FYNNEI. The CDR3 runs 15 residues. In DNA, the CDR3 is TGTGCCAGCAGTAAGACAGGGTGGAATGGAAACACCATATATTTT. It specifies CASSKTGWNGNTIYF.

The gene calls are TRBV7-9 and TRBJ1-6, with 7 bases fitting TRBD1. The CDR3 contains 14 residues. Unmatched junction bases numbered 8, after V lost 5 bases and J lost 10 bases. In germline, CDR1 is SEHNR, CDR2 FQNEAQ (reference sequence). This CDR3 reads CASSPTGSRSPLHF. CDR3 in DNA: TGTGCCAGCAGCCCGACAGGGTCGAGGTCACCCCTCCACTTT.

V and J are TRBV19 and TRBJ1-1; TRBD1 matches at 8 bases. Germline lookup yields CDR1 LNHDA and CDR2 SQIVND (reference sequence). This CDR3 has 14 amino acids. Trimming cost V 5 bases and J 5 bases; bases outside gene matches: 7. CDR3 nucleotides: TGTGCCAGTAGTGCGGACAGGGCTAAGACTGAAGCTTTCTTT. This encodes CASSADRAKTEAFF.

This chain links TRBV18 with TRBJ2-7, with D hard to call. CDR3 size: 14 residues. Trimming removed 3 bases at V and 5 bases at J, with 14 bases between. The germline V gene encodes CDR1 KGHSH and CDR2 LQKENI. The CDR3 DNA is TGTGCCAGCTCACCCACTTTTCAGGAAGACGAGCAGTACTTC. It encodes CASSPTFQEDEQYF.

This clone has a single count. The V call is TRBV27, the J call TRBJ2-2, with 12 bases identical to TRBD2. Per the germline V gene, CDR1 is MNHEY and CDR2 is SMNVEV (reference sequence). The CDR3 consists of 16 residues. Trimming cost V 5 bases and J 4 bases; bases outside gene matches: 5. The CDR3 here is CASSAGLAGLTGELFF. For the CDR3, the DNA is TGTGCCAGCAGTGCCGGACTAGCGGGACTCACCGGGGAGCTGTTTTTT.

This chain links TRBV27 with TRBJ2-6; a weak D match, TRBD1 (6 bases). Trimming shortened V by 3 bases and J by 2 bases, and 8 bases separated the two germline ends. The CDR3 covers 15 residues. Looked up from germline, CDR1 is MNHEY and CDR2 is SMNVEV (reference sequence). The CDR3 protein is CASSLNRAGANVLTF. CDR3 nucleotides: TGTGCCAGCAGTTTGAACAGGGCTGGGGCCAACGTCCTGACTTTC. The complete variable domain, with remaining parts taken from reference TRBV27 and TRBJ2-6, reads EAQVTQNPRYLITVTGKKLTVTCSQNMNHEYMSWYRQDPGLGLRQIYYSMNVEVTDKGDVPEGYKVSRKEKRNFPLILESPSPNQTSLYFCASSLNRAGANVLTFGAGSRLTVL.